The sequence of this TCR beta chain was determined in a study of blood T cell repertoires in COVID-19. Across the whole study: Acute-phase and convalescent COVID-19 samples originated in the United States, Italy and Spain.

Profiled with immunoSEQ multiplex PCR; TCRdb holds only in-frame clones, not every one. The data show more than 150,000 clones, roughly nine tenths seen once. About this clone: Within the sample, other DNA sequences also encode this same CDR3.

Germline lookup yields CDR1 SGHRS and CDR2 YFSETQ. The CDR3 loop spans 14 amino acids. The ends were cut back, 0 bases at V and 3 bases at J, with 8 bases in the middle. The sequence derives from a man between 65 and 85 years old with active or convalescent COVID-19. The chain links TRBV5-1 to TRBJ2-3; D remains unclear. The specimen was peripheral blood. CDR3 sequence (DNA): TGCGCCAGCAGCTTGGGGGCGCAGACAGATACGCAGTATTTT. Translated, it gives CASSLGAQTDTQYF.